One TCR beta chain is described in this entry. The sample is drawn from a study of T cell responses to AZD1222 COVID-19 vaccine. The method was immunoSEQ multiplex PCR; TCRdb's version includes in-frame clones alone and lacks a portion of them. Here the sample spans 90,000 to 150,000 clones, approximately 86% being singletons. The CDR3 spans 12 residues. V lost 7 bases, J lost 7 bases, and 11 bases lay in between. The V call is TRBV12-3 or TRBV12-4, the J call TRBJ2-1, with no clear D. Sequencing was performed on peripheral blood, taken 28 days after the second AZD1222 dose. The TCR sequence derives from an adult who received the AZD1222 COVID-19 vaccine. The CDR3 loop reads CASTEFGNEQFF. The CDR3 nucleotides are TGTGCCAGCACCGAGTTTGGGAATGAGCAGTTCTTC.